The present entry profiles one T cell receptor (beta chain) with its context. The antigen it binds to is not known. No clone much larger than this one lies a single base away; base qualities are absent. TCRbeta CDR3 regions were amplified from genomic DNA by means of the immunoSEQ Assay, a bias-controlled multiplex PCR. As for the authors' bioinformatics: Within the assay, amplification of reference gene primers was used to estimate how many nucleated cells each sample contained. To quantify the absolute abundance of each unique TCRbeta CDR3 rearrangement, sequence reads were collapsed and filtered. For each sample, productive Simpson clonality was calculated as the square root of Simpson's diversity index across productive rearrangements. As stored in TCRdb, this immuneACCESS dataset retains in-frame rearrangements with V and J assigned. A fraction of the clones does not appear; measured against another copy, unresolved V genes explain less than half of the discrepancy, and the remainder lacks a known reason. The V and J calls and clone size were taken over from that table, and D and trimming were inferred from the DNA. The sample profile shows about 13,000 clones; 65% to 90% of them were found once. The ten largest clonotypes hold about 25% of the sample.

These data originate in a study of blood T cell repertoires in COVID-19 (dated by TCRdb to the early 2020s). Concerning the study at large: The collaborator samples originated in the United States, Italy and Spain and spanned the acute and convalescent phases of COVID-19. Deeply sampled blood TCRbeta repertoires from subjects exposed to, actively infected with, or recovered from COVID-19 were included in the dataset. The samples were drawn from the first 160 participants of the ongoing ImmuneRACE study and from 1,254 subjects provided by 6 global collaborators. Where HLA class I and class II types were available, the types were taken from metadata supplied by the sample provider, not from assay-based typing. The prospective study material was composed of cDNA or gDNA derived from T cells, B-cell-depleted T cells, or PBMCs. A freely available public database, intended as a resource for researchers studying the immune response to SARS-CoV-2, is where the repertoires were released. A de-identified subject ID, COVID-19 status, age in years and sex were almost always included in the sample metadata.

The collaborating institutions used their own protocols to collect whole blood in K2EDTA tubes. For TCRbeta analysis, collaborator samples were shipped as frozen whole blood, as isolated PBMCs, or as DNA extracted from either sample type. CDR1 and CDR2 are drawn from the germline V gene (reference sequence): MNHEY, SMNVEV. Cut back by 6 bases and 2 bases, the V and J ends lie 14 bases apart. The CDR3 goes from the cysteine to the phenylalanine over 14 residues. The read is trimmed to its CDR3 DNA, 42 bases read in frame from base 1. The paper's findings and limits, for the study overall: The amount of clinical and demographic metadata varied by source and participant and was provided uncurated.

The sequence came from a middle-aged man with active or convalescent COVID-19. The source material was peripheral blood. The chain couples TRBV27 to TRBJ2-7; matching of 5 bases hints at TRBD2 as the D gene. CDR3 protein: CASSPTGVAYEQYF. The nucleotide sequence reads as follows: TGTGCCAGCAGCCCTACCGGGGTAGCCTACGAGCAGTACTTC.